The present T cell receptor (beta chain) was sequenced within a study of beta chain features in type 1 diabetes. Notes on the study in general: TCRB CDR3 length was moderately but significantly reduced in all four CD4+ subsets of Type 1 diabetes patients. HLA influence on TCRB rearrangement stayed unresolved here.

The isolated RNA, all of it, was reverse transcribed, so expressed TCRB transcripts were what got sequenced. Profiling relied on immunoSEQ multiplex PCR, and the TCRdb table lists in-frame clones only, not all of them. This table holds 450,000 to 550,000 clones, approximately 30% found once. The germline V and J ends were trimmed by 7 bases and 4 bases, with 11 bases remaining between them. Germline values: CDR1 SEHNR, CDR2 FQNEAQ (reference sequence). The CDR3 runs to 13 residues. This clone was seen more than once but under ten times. What it binds is unknown. The authors sorted CD4+ naive, central memory, regulatory and stem cell-like memory cells via CD45RO/CCR7/CD25/CD127/CD95/CD27.

This TCR derives from a man between 18 and 29 years old in good health. The sequencing input was naive CD4+ T cells from blood. J is TRBJ2-1 and V is TRBV7-9; D call uncertain. CDR3 residues: CASTEDAYNEQFF. For the CDR3, the DNA is TGTGCCAGCACCGAGGACGCTTACAATGAGCAGTTCTTC.